The 3 T cell receptor beta chains in this list originate from one sample, sequenced in a study of blood T cell repertoires in COVID-19. The data were produced by immunoSEQ multiplex PCR, yet TCRdb's version contains in-frame clones alone and is incomplete. In the table there are some 80,000 clones, roughly 82% of which are singletons. Sequencing input: peripheral blood. These receptors came from an elderly woman with active or convalescent COVID-19.

The chain employs TRBV10-3 and TRBJ1-3; 8 bases are shared with TRBD1. The CDR3 loop spans 17 amino acids. The germline V gene has CDR1 ENHRY and CDR2 SYGVKD. Trimming at V came to 2 bases and at J to 0 bases, leaving 6 bases not matched to a gene. The CDR3 region is CAISEPTGAASGNTIYF. The CDR3 region has the DNA TGTGCCATCAGTGAGCCGACAGGGGCTGCCTCTGGAAACACCATATATTTT.

The chain carries TRBV4-3 and TRBJ2-7; a weak D match, TRBD2 (5 bases). Germline CDR1 and CDR2: LGHNA and YSLEER. V dropped 2 bases and J dropped 5 bases, with 13 bases sitting between them. The CDR3 has 14 amino acids. The CDR3 protein is CASSQSHSEHEQYF. The DNA for the CDR3 is TGCGCCAGCAGCCAATCCCATAGCGAGCACGAGCAGTACTTC.

This sequence joins TRBV21-1 and TRBJ1-5; TRBD1, the table's D call, was not compared with the DNA. TRBV21-1 is a documented pseudogene. The CDR3 extends over 18 amino acids. DNA for the CDR3: TGTGCCAGCAGCGAGAGAGGGGGCAGGGGAGATAGCAATCAGCCCCAGCATTTT. Residues: CASSERGGRGDSNQPQHF.